These 7 T cell receptor beta chains share one sample of origin, sequenced in a study of cytomegalovirus exposure and HLA in healthy donors. Profiling relied on immunoSEQ multiplex PCR, and the TCRdb table lists in-frame clones only, not all of them. The sample has 250,000 to 300,000 clones, around 90% seen once. Source material: PBMCs. These TCRs come from a woman in her late teens or twenties in good health and CMV-seronegative.

The chain carries TRBV27 and TRBJ2-5; 7 bases line up with TRBD2. The CDR3 length is 12 residues. CDR1 MNHEY and CDR2 SMNVEV come from the germline V gene (reference sequence). The ends lost 6 bases at V and 7 bases at J; junction bases unmatched: 5. The CDR3 loop is CASSPGGGTQYF. CDR3 coding DNA: TGTGCCAGCAGCCCGGGCGGGGGGACCCAGTACTTC.

This chain connects TRBV15 to TRBJ1-2; D possibly corresponds to TRBD1 (5 bases). Germline loops: CDR1 LNHNV, CDR2 YYDKDF (reference sequence). Trimming cost V 8 bases and J 4 bases, with 20 bases left between them. The CDR3 covers 15 residues. The CDR3 loop reads CATSQAPRVGYGYTF. The CDR3 DNA reads as TGTGCCACCTCCCAAGCCCCCAGGGTAGGCTATGGCTACACCTTC.

This clone occurred once. This chain uses TRBV7-9 with TRBJ2-3; the match to TRBD1 covers 10 bases. This CDR3 is 15 amino acids long. Germline lookup yields CDR1 SEHNR and CDR2 FQNEAQ (reference sequence). Trimming removed 5 bases from V and 5 bases from J; junction bases left unmatched: 7. The CDR3 coding sequence is TGTGCCAGCAGCCACCGGGACAGGGGAATAGATACGCAGTATTTT. Translated, it gives CASSHRDRGIDTQYF.

V is TRBV2 and J is TRBJ2-7, with 10 bases lining up with TRBD2. Germline-derived CDR1 and CDR2 are SNHLY and FYNNEI. The ends lost 8 bases at V and 3 bases at J; junction bases unmatched: 4. The CDR3 extends over 13 amino acids. The CDR3, as DNA: TGTGCCAGCGGGGGACTAGCGAGCTACGAGCAGTACGTC. This sequence encodes CASGGLASYEQYV.

This chain uses TRBV5-6 with TRBJ1-2; D not certain. The germline V and J ends were trimmed by 7 bases and 1 base, with 14 bases remaining between them. The V gene's germline CDR1 is SGHDT and CDR2 YYEEEE. CDR3 size: 14 residues. The CDR3, as DNA: TGTGCCAGCGTTAAACGGGGAGATAACTATGGCTACACCTTC. Protein product: CASVKRGDNYGYTF.

This clone was detected once. The gene calls are TRBV27 and TRBJ2-2; D gene ambiguous. CDR1 MNHEY and CDR2 SMNVEV come from the germline V gene (reference sequence). This CDR3 is built from 14 residues. The ends were cut back, 2 bases at V and 2 bases at J, with 6 bases in the middle. The CDR3 loop reads CASSLALNTGELFF. CDR3 bases: TGTGCCAGCAGTTTAGCACTAAACACCGGGGAGCTGTTTTTT.

The V gene is TRBV6-6, the J gene TRBJ1-2, with D possibly TRBD1 on 6 matching bases. V was shortened by 2 bases and J by 8 bases, with 21 bases between the two germline ends. CDR1 and CDR2 from the germline V gene are MNHNY and SVGAGI (reference sequence). The CDR3 has 16 residues. CDR3 sequence: CASSYTPKDRFIGYTF. The CDR3 nucleotides are TGTGCCAGCAGTTACACCCCGAAGGACAGATTTATCGGCTACACCTTC.